This TCR beta chain came from a study of regulatory T cells in long-lasting Graves disease. Time point reported: persistent/refractory GD, antithyroid drugs over 5 years with positive TRAb. The TCR library was prepared using RNA isolated from PBMCs. After removal of 5 bases from V and 0 bases from J, the junction contained 6 bases not matched to a gene. Germline V gives CDR1 MNHEY, CDR2 SMNVEV (reference sequence). The CDR3 runs 16 residues. According to the study, TCR beta libraries were built with iRepertoire HTBI primers and CDR3-region Arm-PCR. TCRdb itself ran the multiplex PCR reads through MiXCR, one entry per CDR3 protein. The table shows a few hundred thousand distinct CDR3 sequences, with about 20% occurring only once. The sample holds many counts of this clonotype.

The rearrangement links TRBV27 to TRBJ2-2; 7 nucleotides match TRBD2. The origin of this receptor is a female donor with Graves disease. Sequencing was performed on peripheral blood mononuclear cells (PBMCs), taken when the disease was refractory, from a patient treated with antithyroid drugs. The CDR3 spells CASSIGGGANTGELFF. The DNA for the CDR3 is TGTGCCAGCAGTATCGGTGGGGGGGCGAACACCGGGGAGCTGTTTTTT.